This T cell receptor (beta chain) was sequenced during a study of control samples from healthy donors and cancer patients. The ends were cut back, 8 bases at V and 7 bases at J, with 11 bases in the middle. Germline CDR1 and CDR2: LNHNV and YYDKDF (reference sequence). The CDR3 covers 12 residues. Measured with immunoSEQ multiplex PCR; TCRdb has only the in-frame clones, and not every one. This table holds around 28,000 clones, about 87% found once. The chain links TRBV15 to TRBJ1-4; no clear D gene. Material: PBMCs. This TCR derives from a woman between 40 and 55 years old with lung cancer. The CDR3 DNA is TGTGCCACCGGCCAGGTTGGTGAAAAACTGTTTTTT. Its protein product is CATGQVGEKLFF.